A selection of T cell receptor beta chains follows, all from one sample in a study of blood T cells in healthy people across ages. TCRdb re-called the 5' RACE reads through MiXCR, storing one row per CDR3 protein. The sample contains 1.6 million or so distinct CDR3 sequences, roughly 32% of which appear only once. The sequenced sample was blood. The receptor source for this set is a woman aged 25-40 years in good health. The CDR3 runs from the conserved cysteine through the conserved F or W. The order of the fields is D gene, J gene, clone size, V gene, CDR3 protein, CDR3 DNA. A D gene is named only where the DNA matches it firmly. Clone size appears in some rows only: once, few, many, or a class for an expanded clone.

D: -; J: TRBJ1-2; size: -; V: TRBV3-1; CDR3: CASSTNRDSKGHYGYTF; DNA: TGTGCCAGCAGCACTAATCGAGACTCTAAAGGGCACTATGGCTACACCTTC
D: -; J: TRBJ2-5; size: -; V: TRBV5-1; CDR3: CASSLARAAETQYF; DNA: TGCGCCAGCAGCTTGGCCCGGGCTGCGGAGACCCAGTACTTC
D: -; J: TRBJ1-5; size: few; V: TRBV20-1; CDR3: CSAHMDSNQPQHF; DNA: TGCAGTGCTCACATGGACAGCAATCAGCCCCAGCATTTT
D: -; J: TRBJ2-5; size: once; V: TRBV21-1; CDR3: CANARNQETQYF; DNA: TGTGCCAATGCGAGGAACCAAGAGACCCAGTACTTC
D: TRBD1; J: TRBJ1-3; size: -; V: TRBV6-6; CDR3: CASRAEQGRGNTIYF; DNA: TGTGCCAGCAGAGCCGAACAGGGGCGCGGAAACACCATATATTTT
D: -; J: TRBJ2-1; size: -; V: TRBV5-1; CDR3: CASSLGSGRGPEQFF; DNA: TGCGCCAGCAGCTTGGGGTCGGGACGAGGACCTGAGCAGTTCTTC
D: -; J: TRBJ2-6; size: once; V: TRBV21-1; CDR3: CAITSQGSGANVLTF; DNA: TGTGCCATCACATCACAGGGATCTGGGGCCAACGTCCTGACTTTC
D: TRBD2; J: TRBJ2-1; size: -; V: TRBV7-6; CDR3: CASSPGTSGWSYNEQFF; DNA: TGTGCCAGCAGCCCGGGGACTAGCGGGTGGTCTTACAATGAGCAGTTCTTC
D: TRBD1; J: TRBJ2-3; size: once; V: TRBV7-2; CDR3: CASSRTGTGGYGGGDTQYF; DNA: TGTGCCAGCAGCCGCACCGGGACAGGGGGTTATGGAGGCGGGGATACGCAGTATTTT
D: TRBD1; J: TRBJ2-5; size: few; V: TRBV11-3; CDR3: CASSLRSQGAIGTQYF; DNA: TGTGCCAGCAGCTTAAGGAGCCAGGGGGCCATCGGGACCCAGTACTTC
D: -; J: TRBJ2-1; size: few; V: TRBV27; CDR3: CASSRPFLAGLKNEQFF; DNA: TGTGCCAGCAGTCGACCCTTCCTAGCCGGGCTAAAGAATGAGCAGTTCTTC
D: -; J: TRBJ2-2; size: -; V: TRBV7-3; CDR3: CASREAGTGELFF; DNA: TGTGCCAGCAGAGAGGCGGGCACCGGGGAGCTGTTTTTT
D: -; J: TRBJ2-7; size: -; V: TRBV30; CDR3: CAWSPLGYEQYF; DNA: TGTGCCTGGAGCCCTCTCGGCTACGAGCAGTACTTC
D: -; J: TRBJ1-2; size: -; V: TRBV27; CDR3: CASSLTFSGIYGYTF; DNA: TGTGCCAGCAGTTTAACTTTTTCGGGGATCTATGGCTACACCTTC
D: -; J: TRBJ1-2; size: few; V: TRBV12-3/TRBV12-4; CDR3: CASFLRGVNYGYTF; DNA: TGTGCCAGTTTTTTAAGGGGGGTTAACTATGGCTACACCTTC
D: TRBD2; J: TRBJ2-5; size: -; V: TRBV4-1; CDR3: CASSQGRGGRREEQYF; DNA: TGCGCCAGCAGCCAGGGGCGGGGCGGGAGAAGGGAAGAGCAGTACTTC
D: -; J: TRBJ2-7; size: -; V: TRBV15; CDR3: CATSRSSAPYEQYF; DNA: TGTGCCACCAGTAGGTCTAGCGCTCCCTACGAGCAGTACTTC
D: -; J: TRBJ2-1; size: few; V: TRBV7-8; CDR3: CASSFTKTYNEQFF; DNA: TGTGCCAGCAGCTTTACTAAGACCTACAATGAGCAGTTCTTC
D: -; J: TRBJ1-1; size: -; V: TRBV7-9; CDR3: CASSLGNGYTEAFF; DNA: TGTGCCAGCAGCTTGGGTAATGGGTACACTGAAGCTTTCTTT
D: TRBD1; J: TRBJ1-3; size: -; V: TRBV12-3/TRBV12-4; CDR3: CASSSPYRDRGRNTIYF; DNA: TGTGCCAGCAGTTCCCCTTATCGGGACAGGGGTAGGAACACCATATATTTT
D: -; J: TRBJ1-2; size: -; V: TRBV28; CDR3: CASTELRAETYGYTF; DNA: TGTGCCAGCACCGAACTCCGGGCAGAGACCTATGGCTACACCTTC
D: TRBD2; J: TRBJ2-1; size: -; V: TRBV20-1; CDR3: CSARVAGGPGEQFF; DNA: TGCAGTGCTAGAGTAGCGGGGGGGCCCGGTGAGCAGTTCTTC
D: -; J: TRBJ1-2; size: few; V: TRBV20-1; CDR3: CSARVIGFGGYTF; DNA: TGCAGTGCTAGAGTCATAGGGTTTGGAGGCTACACCTTC
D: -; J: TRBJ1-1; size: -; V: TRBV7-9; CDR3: CASSGPVQASTEAFF; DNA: TGTGCCAGCAGCGGCCCCGTACAGGCTAGCACTGAAGCTTTCTTT
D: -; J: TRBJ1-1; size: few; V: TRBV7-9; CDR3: CASSLGGTTEAFF; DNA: TGTGCCAGCAGCTTAGGTGGTACGACTGAAGCTTTCTTT
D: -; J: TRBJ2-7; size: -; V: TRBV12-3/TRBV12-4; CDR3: CAGSGTEGVRKQYF; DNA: TGTGCCGGCAGCGGGACAGAGGGGGTGCGAAAGCAGTACTTC
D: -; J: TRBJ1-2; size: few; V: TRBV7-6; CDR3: CASSPGQLTGYGYTF; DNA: TGTGCCAGCAGCCCCGGACAGCTAACGGGGTATGGCTACACCTTC
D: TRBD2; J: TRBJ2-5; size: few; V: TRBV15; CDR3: CATSREVGLAGRGETQYF; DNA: TGTGCCACCAGCAGGGAGGTGGGACTAGCGGGTCGAGGGGAGACCCAGTACTTC
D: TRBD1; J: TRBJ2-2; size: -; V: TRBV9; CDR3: CASSDRTGGFVGELFF; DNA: TGTGCCAGCAGCGATCGGACAGGGGGATTTGTCGGGGAGCTGTTTTTT
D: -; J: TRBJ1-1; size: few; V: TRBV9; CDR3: CASSAVYPPTEAFF; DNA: TGTGCCAGCAGCGCCGTTTATCCCCCCACTGAAGCTTTCTTT
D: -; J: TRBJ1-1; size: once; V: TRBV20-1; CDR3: CSARTGTIVNTEAFF; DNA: TGCAGTGCTAGAACAGGGACTATTGTGAACACTGAAGCTTTCTTT
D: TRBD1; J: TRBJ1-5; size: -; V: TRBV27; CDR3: CASGKQGHQPQHF; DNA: TGTGCCAGCGGTAAACAGGGGCATCAGCCCCAGCATTTT
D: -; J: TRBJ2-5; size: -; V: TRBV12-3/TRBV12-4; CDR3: CASSSSSQETQYF; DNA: TGTGCCAGCAGTTCCAGTTCTCAAGAGACCCAGTACTTC
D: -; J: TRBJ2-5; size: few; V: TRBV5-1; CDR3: CASTATPQETQYF; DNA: TGCGCCAGCACCGCAACCCCTCAAGAGACCCAGTACTTC
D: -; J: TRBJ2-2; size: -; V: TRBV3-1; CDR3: CASSRPDGNTGELFF; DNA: TGTGCCAGCAGCCGTCCTGACGGGAACACCGGGGAGCTGTTTTTT
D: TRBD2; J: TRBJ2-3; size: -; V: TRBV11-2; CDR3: CASSTRLAGPPDTQYF; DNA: TGTGCCAGCAGCACTCGACTAGCGGGTCCCCCAGATACGCAGTATTTT
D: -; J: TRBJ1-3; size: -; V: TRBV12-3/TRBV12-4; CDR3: CASSFPGGDLGNTIYF; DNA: TGTGCCAGCAGTTTCCCGGGCGGGGATCTTGGAAACACCATATATTTT
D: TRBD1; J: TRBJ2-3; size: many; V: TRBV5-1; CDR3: CASSSRDRGFSTDTQYF; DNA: TGCGCCAGCAGCTCCCGGGACAGGGGATTTAGCACAGATACGCAGTATTTT
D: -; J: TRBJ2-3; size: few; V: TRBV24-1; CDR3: CATSDPGHSTDTQYF; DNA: TGTGCCACCAGTGATCCGGGACACAGCACAGATACGCAGTATTTT
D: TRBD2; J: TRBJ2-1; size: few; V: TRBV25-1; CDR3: CASSDLSPLAGGPHEQFF; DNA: TGTGCCAGCAGTGATCTATCCCCACTAGCGGGAGGGCCCCATGAGCAGTTCTTC
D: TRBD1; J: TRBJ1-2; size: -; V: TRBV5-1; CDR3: CASSSEGATGIGYTF; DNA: TGTGCCAGCAGCTCCGAGGGGGCGACAGGCATTGGCTACACCTTC
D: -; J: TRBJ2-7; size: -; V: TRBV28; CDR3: CASSLYGGDRSYEQYF; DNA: TGTGCCAGCAGTTTATATGGGGGGGACAGGTCCTACGAGCAGTACTTC
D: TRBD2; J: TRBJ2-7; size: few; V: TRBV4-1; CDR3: CASSQEWRGRGEQYF; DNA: TGCGCCAGCAGCCAAGAATGGCGGGGGAGGGGCGAGCAGTACTTC
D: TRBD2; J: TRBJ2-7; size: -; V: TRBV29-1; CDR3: CSVTSGRGEQYF; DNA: TGCAGCGTGACTAGCGGGAGAGGAGAGCAGTACTTC